Included here is one T cell receptor (beta chain) sequence, with context. V was clipped by 8 bases and J by 2 bases, with 13 bases between them. Germline values: CDR1 SGHTA, CDR2 FQGNSA. CDR3 size: 14 residues. The data belong to a study of T cell changes during pregnancy in multiple sclerosis. Here immunoSEQ multiplex PCR was the method, and the copy in TCRdb shows in-frame clones only, minus some. The sample consists of 100,000 to 140,000 clones, about 90% of them appearing once. The V call is TRBV7-2, the J call TRBJ1-5; D is possibly TRBD1 (5 bases). The sequence derives from a female donor in good health, enrolled as a control in a pregnancy study. Source: peripheral blood, taken in the third trimester of pregnancy. The CDR3 DNA reads as TGTGCCAGCGGCCAGGGATTCGGCAATCAGCCCCAGCATTTT. The encoded protein is CASGQGFGNQPQHF. Filled out from reference TRBV7-2 and TRBJ1-5, the complete variable domain reads GAGVSQSPSNKVTEKGKDVELRCDPISGHTALYWYRQSLGQGLEFLIYFQGNSAPDKSGLPSDRFSAERTGGSVSTLTIQRTQQEDSAVYLCASGQGFGNQPQHFGDGTRLSIL.